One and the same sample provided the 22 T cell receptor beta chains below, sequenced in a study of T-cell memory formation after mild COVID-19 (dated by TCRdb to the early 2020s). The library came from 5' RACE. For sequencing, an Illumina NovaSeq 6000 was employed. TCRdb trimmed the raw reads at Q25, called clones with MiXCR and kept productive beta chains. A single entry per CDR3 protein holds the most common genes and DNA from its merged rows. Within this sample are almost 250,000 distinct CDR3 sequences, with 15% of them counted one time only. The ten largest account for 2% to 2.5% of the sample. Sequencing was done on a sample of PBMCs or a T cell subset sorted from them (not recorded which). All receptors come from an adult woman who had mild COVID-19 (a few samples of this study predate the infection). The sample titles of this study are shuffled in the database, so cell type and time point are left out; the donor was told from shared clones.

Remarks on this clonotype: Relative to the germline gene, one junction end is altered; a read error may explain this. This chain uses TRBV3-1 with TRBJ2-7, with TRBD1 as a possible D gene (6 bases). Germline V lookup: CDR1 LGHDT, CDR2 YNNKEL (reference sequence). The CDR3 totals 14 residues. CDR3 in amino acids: CASSKEAGAREQYF. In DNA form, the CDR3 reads TGTGCCAGCAGCAAAGAGGCAGGGGCGAGGGAGCAGTACTTC.

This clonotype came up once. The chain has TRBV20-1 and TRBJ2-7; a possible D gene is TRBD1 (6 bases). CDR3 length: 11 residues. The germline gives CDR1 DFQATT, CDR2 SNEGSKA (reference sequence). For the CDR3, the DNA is TGCAGCCAACAGGGAGTGCGCGAGCAGTACTTC. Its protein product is CSQQGVREQYF.

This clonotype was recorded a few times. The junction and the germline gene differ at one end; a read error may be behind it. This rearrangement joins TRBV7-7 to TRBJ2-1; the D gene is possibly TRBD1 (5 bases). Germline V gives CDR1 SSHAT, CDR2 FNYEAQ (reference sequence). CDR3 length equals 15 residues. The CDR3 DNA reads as TGTGCTAGCAGCTTAGTTGGGCAGGGAATCAATGAGCAGTTCTTC. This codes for CASSLVGQGINEQFF.

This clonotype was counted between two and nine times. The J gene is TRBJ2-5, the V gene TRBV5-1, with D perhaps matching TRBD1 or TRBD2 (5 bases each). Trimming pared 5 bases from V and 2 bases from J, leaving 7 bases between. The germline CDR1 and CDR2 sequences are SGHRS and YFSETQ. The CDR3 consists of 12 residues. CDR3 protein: CASRWGQETQYF. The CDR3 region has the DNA TGCGCCAGCAGGTGGGGGCAAGAGACCCAGTACTTC.

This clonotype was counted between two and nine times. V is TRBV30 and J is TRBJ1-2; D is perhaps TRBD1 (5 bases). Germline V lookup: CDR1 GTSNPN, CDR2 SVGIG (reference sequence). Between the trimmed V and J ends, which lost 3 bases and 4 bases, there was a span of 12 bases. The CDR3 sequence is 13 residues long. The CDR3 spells CAWRLGPFYGYTF. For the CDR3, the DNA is TGTGCCTGGAGGTTGGGACCGTTCTATGGCTACACCTTC.

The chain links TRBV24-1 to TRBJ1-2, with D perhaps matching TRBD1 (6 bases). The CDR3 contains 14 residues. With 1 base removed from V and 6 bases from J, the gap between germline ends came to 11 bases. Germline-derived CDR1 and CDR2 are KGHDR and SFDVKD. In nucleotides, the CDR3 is TGTGCCACCAGTGATTTTGAACAGGGTAATGGCTACACCTTC. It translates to CATSDFEQGNGYTF.

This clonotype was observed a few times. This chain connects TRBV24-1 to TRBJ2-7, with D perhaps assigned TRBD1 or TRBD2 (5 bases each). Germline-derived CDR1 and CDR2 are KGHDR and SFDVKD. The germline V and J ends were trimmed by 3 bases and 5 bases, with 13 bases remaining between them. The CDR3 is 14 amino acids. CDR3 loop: CATSDAGTVHEQYF. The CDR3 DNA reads TGTGCCACCAGTGATGCCGGGACCGTCCACGAGCAGTACTTC.

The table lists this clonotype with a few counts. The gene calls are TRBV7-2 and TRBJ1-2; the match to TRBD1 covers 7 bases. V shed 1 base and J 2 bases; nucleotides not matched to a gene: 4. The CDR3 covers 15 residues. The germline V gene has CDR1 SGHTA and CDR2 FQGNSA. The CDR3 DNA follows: TGTGCCAGCAGCTTAGAACAGGGGAGGAACTATGGCTACACCTTC. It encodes CASSLEQGRNYGYTF.

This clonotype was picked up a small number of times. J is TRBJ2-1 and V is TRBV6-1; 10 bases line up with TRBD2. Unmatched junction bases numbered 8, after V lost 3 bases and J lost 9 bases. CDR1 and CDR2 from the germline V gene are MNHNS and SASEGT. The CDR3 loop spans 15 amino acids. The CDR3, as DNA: TGTGCCAGCAGTGAGGGCCTAGCGGGGGTGGGTGAGCAGTTCTTC. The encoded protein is CASSEGLAGVGEQFF.

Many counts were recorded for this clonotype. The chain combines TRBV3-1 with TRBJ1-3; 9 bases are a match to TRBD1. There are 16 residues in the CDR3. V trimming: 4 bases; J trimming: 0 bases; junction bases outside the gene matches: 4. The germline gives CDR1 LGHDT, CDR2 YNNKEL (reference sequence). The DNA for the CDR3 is TGTGCCAGCAGCCCATGGACAGGGGACTCTGGAAACACCATATATTTT. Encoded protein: CASSPWTGDSGNTIYF. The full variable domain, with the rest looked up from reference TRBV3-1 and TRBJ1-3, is DTAVSQTPKYLVTQMGNDKSIKCEQNLGHDTMYWYKQDSKKFLKIMFSYNNKELIINETVPNRFSPKSPDKAHLNLHINSLELGDSAVYFCASSPWTGDSGNTIYFGEGSWLTVV.

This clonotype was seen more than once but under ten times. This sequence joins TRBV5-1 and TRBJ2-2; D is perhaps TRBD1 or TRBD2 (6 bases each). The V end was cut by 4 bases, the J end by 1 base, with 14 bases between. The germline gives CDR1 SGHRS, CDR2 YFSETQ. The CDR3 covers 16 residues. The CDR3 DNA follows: TGCGCCAGCAGCCTGACCGGGGGCATGAACACCGGGGAGCTGTTTTTT. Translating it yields CASSLTGGMNTGELFF.

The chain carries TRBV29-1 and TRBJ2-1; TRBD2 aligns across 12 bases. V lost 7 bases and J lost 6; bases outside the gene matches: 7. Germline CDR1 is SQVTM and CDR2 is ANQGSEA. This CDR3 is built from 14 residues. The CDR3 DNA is TGCAGCGCCCGACCGGGACTAGCGGGCAATGAGCAGTTCTTC. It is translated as CSARPGLAGNEQFF.

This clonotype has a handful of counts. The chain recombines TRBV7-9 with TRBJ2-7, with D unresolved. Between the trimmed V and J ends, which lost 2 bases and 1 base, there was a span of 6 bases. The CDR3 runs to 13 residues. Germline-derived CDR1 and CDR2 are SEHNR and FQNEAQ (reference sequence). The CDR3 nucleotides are TGTGCCAGCAGCTTACGGTATTCCTACGAGCAGTACTTC. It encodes CASSLRYSYEQYF. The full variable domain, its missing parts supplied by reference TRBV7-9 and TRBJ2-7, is DTGVSQNPRHKITKRGQNVTFRCDPISEHNRLYWYRQTLGQGPEFLTYFQNEAQLEKSRLLSDRFSAERPKGSFSTLEIQRTEQGDSAMYLCASSLRYSYEQYFGPGTRLTVT.

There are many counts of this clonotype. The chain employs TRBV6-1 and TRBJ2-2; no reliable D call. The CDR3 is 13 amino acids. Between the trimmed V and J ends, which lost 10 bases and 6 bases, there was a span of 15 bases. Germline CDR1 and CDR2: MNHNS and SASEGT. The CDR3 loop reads CATLRLEAGELFF. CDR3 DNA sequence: TGTGCCACCCTCCGGCTAGAGGCCGGGGAGCTGTTTTTT.

The CDR3 sequence is CASRDRGWIGDTEAFF. The DNA for the CDR3 is TGTGCCAGCCGGGACAGGGGATGGATCGGTGACACTGAAGCTTTCTTT. The V call is TRBV6-1, the J call TRBJ1-1, with 10 bases identical to TRBD1. The length of the CDR3 is 16 residues. Germline trimming cut 8 bases from V and 3 bases from J; bases unmatched to any gene: 12. The germline V gene has CDR1 MNHNS and CDR2 SASEGT.

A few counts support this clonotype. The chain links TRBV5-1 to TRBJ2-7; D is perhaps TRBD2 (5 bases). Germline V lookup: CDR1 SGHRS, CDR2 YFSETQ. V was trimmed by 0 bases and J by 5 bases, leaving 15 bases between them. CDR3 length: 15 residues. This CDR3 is CASSLEDRGIDEQYF. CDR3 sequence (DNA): TGCGCCAGCAGCTTGGAGGATCGAGGGATCGACGAGCAGTACTTC.

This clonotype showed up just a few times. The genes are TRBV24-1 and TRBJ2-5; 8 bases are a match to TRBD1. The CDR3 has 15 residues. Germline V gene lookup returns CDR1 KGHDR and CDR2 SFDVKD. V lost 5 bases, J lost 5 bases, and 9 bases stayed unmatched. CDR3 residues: CATSAGGAYYETQYF. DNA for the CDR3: TGTGCCACCAGTGCAGGGGGCGCCTATTACGAGACCCAGTACTTC.

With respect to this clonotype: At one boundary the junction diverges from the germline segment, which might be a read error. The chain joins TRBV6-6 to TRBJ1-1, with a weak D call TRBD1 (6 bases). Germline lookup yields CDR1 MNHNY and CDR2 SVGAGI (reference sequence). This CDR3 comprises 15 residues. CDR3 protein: CASSYSLDRGTEAFF. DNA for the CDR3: TGTGCCAGCAGCTACTCCTTGGACAGAGGCACTGAAGCTTTCTTT.

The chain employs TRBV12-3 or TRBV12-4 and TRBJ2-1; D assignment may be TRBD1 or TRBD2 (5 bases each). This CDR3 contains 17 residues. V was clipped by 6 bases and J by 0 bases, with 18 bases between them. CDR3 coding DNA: TGTGCCAGCAGCCTTCGGGGCCTCCTAAGCTCCTACAATGAGCAGTTCTTC. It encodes CASSLRGLLSSYNEQFF.

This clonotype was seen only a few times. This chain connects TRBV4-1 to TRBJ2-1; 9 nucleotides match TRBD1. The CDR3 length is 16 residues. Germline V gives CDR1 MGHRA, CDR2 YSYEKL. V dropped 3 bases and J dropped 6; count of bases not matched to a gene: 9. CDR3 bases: TGCGCCAGCAGCCAGGATACAGGGGGCTCGGGCAATGAGCAGTTCTTC. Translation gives CASSQDTGGSGNEQFF.

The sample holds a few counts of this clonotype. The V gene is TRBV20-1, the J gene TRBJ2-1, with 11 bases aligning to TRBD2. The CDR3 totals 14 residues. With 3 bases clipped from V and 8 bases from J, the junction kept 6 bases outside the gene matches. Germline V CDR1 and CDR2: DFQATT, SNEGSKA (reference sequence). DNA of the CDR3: TGCAGTGCTAGCAATAGCGGGGGGGCCGATGAGCAGTTCTTC. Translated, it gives CSASNSGGADEQFF.

CDR3 in amino acids: CASSYSRSGTATDTQYF. The CDR3 coding sequence is TGTGCCAGCAGTTACAGCCGTAGCGGGACCGCCACAGATACGCAGTATTTT. This sequence joins TRBV6-5 and TRBJ2-3, with TRBD2 matching over 8 bases. The CDR3 sequence is 17 residues long. From germline, CDR1 is MNHEY and CDR2 SVGAGI. V shed 2 bases and J 2 bases; nucleotides not matched to a gene: 9.